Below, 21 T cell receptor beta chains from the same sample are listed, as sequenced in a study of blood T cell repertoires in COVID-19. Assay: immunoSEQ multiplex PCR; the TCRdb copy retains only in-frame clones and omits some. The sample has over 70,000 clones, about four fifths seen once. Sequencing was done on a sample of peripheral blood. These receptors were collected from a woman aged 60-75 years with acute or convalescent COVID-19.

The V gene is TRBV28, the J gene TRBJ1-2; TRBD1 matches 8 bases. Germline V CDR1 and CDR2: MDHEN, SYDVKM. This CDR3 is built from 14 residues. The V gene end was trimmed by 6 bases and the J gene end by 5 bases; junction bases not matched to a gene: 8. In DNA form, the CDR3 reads TGTGCCAGCAGAAAGACAGGGGAGAGGTATGGCTACACCTTC. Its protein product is CASRKTGERYGYTF.

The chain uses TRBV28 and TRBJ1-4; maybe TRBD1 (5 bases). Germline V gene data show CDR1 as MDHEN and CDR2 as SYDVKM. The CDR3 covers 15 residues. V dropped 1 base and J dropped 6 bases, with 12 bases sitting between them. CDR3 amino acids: CASSLLTVTDEKLFF. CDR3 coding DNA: TGTGCCAGCAGTTTATTGACAGTCACGGATGAAAAACTGTTTTTT. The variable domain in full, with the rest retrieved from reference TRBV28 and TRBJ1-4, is DVKVTQSSRYLVKRTGEKVFLECVQDMDHENMFWYRQDPGLGLRLIYFSYDVKMKEKGDIPEGYSVSREKKERFSLILESASTNQTSMYLCASSLLTVTDEKLFFGSGTQLSVL.

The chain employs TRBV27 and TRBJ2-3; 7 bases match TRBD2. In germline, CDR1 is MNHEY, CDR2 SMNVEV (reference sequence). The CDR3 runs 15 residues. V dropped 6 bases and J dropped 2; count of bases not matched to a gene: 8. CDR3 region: CASRGWEGLTDTQYF. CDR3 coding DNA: TGTGCCAGCAGGGGCTGGGAGGGGCTCACAGATACGCAGTATTTT.

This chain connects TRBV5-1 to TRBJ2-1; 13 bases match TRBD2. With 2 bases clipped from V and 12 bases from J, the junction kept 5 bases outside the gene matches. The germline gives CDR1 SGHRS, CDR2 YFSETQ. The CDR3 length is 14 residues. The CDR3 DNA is TGCGCCAGCAGCTTAGGACTAGCGGGAGTAGGGCAGTTCTTC. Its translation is CASSLGLAGVGQFF. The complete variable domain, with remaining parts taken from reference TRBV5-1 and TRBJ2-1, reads KAGVTQTPRYLIKTRGQQVTLSCSPISGHRSVSWYQQTPGQGLQFLFEYFSETQRNKGNFPGRFSGRQFSNSRSEMNVSTLELGDSALYLCASSLGLAGVGQFFGPGTRLTVL.

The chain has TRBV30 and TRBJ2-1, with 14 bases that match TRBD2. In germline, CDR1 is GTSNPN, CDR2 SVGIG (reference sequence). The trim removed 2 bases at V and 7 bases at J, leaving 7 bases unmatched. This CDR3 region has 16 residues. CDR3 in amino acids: CAWSRPGLAGVNEQFF. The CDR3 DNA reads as TGTGCCTGGAGTAGACCGGGACTAGCGGGAGTTAATGAGCAGTTCTTC.

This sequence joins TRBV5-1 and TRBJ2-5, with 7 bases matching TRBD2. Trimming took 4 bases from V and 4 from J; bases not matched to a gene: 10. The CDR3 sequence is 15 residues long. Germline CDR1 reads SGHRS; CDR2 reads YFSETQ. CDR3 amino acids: CASSPGGGGAETQYF. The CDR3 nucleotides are TGCGCCAGCAGCCCCGGCGGGGGAGGAGCAGAGACCCAGTACTTC.

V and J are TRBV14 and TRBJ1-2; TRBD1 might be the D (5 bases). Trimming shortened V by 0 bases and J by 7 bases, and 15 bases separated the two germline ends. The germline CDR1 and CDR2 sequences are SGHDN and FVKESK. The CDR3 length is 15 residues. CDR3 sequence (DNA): TGTGCCAGCAGCCAAGACTATGGGGGGGTAGGTGGCTACACCTTC. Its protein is CASSQDYGGVGGYTF.

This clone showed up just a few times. The CDR3 is CASGRGGAADEKLFF. CDR3 sequence (DNA): TGCGCCAGCGGCCGGGGGGGCGCCGCGGATGAAAAACTGTTTTTT. The genes are TRBV4-1 and TRBJ1-4; perhaps TRBD1 as D (6 bases). Trimming took 8 bases from V and 6 from J, leaving 19 bases between them. From germline, CDR1 is MGHRA and CDR2 YSYEKL. The CDR3 is 15 amino acids.

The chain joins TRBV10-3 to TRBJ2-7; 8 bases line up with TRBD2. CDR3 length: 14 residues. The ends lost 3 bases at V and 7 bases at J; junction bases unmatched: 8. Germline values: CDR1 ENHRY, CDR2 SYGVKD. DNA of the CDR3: TGTGCCATCAGTGATCCAGCGGGAGTCCGGGAGCAGTACTTC. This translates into CAISDPAGVREQYF.

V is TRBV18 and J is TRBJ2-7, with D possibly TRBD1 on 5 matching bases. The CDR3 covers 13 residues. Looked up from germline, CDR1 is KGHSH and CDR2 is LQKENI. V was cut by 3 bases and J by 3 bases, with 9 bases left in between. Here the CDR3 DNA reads TGTGCCAGCTCACCTGACAGCCTCTACGAGCAGTACTTC. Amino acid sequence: CASSPDSLYEQYF. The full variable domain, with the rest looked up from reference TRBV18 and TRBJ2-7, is NAGVMQNPRHLVRRRGQEARLRCSPMKGHSHVYWYRQLPEEGLKFMVYLQKENIIDESGMPKERFSAEFPKEGPSILRIQQVVRGDSAAYFCASSPDSLYEQYFGPGTRLTVT.

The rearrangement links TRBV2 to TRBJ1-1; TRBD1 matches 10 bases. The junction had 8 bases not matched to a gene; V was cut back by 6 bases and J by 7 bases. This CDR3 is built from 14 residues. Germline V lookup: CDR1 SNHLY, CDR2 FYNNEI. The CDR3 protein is CASRFRTGGFEAFF. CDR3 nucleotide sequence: TGTGCCAGCAGATTTAGGACAGGGGGATTTGAAGCTTTCTTT.

The CDR3 DNA follows: TGTGCCAGCAGCTTGGGCGGGGGACTAGCGGATACGCAGTATTTT. This encodes CASSLGGGLADTQYF. The chain is built from TRBV5-4 and TRBJ2-3; TRBD2 matches at 10 bases. The J segment lost 6 bases and the V segment lost 0 bases, leaving 4 bases of the junction unmatched. Looked up from germline, CDR1 is SGHNT and CDR2 is YYREEE (reference sequence). The CDR3 runs to 15 residues.

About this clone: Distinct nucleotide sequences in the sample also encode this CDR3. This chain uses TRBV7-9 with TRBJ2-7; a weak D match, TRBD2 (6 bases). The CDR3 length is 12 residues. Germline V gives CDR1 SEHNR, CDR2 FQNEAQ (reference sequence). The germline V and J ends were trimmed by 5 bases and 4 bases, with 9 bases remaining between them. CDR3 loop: CASSPGGYEQYF. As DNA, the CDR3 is TGTGCCAGCAGCCCCGGGGGTTACGAGCAGTACTTC.

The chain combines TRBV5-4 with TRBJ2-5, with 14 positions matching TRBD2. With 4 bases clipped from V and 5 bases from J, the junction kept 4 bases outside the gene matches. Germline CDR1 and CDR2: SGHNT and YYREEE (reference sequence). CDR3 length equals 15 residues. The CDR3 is CASSVTSGGAETQYF. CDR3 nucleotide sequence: TGTGCCAGCAGCGTGACTAGCGGGGGGGCGGAGACCCAGTACTTC.

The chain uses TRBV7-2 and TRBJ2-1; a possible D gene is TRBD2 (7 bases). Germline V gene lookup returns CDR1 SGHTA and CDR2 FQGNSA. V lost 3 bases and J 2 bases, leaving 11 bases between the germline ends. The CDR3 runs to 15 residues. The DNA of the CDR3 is TGTGCCAGCAGCTTGGGGGGGGCCACCTACAATGAGCAGTTCTTC. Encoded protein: CASSLGGATYNEQFF.

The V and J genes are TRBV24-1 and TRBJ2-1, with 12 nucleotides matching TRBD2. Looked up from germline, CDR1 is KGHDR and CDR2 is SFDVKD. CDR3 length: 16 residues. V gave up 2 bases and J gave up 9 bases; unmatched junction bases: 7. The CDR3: CATSDSRTSGKAEQFF. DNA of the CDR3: TGTGCCACCAGTGATTCAAGGACTAGCGGGAAGGCTGAGCAGTTCTTC.

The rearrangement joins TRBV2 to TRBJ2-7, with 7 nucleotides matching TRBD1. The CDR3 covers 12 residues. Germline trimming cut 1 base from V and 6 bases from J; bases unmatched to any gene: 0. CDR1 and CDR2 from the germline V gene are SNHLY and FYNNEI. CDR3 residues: CASSEGQGEQYF. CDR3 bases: TGTGCCAGCAGTGAAGGACAGGGCGAGCAGTACTTC. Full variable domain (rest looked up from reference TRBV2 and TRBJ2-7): EPEVTQTPSHQVTQMGQEVILRCVPISNHLYFYWYRQILGQKVEFLVSFYNNEISEKSEIFDDQFSVERPDGSNFTLKIRSTKLEDSAMYFCASSEGQGEQYFGPGTRLTVT.

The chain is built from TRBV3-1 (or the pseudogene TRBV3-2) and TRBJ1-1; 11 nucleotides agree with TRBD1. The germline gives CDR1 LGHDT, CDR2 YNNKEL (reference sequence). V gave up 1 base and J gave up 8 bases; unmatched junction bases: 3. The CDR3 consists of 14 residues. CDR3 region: CASSQGGQGEEAFF. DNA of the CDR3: TGTGCCAGCAGCCAAGGGGGACAGGGGGAAGAAGCTTTCTTT.

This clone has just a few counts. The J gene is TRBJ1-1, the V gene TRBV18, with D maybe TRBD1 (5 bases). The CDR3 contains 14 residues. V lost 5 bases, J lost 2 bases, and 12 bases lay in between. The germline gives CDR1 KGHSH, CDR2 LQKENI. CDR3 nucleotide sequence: TGTGCCAGCTCAAGCGGGGCGGTTAACACTGAAGCTTTCTTT. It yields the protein CASSSGAVNTEAFF.

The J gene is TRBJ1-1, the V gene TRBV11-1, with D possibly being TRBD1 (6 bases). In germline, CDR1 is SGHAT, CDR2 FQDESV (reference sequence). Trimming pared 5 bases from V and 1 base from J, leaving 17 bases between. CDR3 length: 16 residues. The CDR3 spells CASSLGHREENTEAFF. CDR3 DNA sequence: TGTGCCAGCAGCCTCGGGCACAGGGAAGAGAACACTGAAGCTTTCTTT.

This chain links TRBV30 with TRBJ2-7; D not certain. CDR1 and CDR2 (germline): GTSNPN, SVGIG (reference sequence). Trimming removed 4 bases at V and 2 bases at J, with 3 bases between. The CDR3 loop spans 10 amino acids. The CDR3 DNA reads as TGTGCCTGGACTACCTACGAGCAGTACTTC. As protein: CAWTTYEQYF.